Listed here are 28 T cell receptor beta chains from one sample, sequenced in a study of T cell responses to AZD1222 COVID-19 vaccine. Profiling relied on immunoSEQ multiplex PCR, and the TCRdb table lists in-frame clones only, not all of them. The data hold about 190,000 clones, with under 95% observed a single time. The starting material was peripheral blood, obtained on day 0 of AZD1222 vaccination. These receptors were taken from an adult in good health.

The rearrangement joins TRBV7-2 to TRBJ2-7; 7 positions match TRBD1. J lost 7 bases, V lost 5 bases, and 8 bases had no gene match. This CDR3 contains 13 residues. Germline V gene lookup returns CDR1 SGHTA and CDR2 FQGNSA. The CDR3, as DNA: TGTGCCAGCAGCCTTTACCACAGGGGTGAGCAGTACTTC. Translated, it gives CASSLYHRGEQYF.

The rearrangement links TRBV29-1 to TRBJ1-1, with 11 bases fitting TRBD1. The CDR3 is made up of 15 amino acids. Germline trimming cut 4 bases from V and 6 bases from J; bases unmatched to any gene: 10. Germline loops: CDR1 SQVTM, CDR2 ANQGSEA. The CDR3 DNA sequence: TGCAGCGTTGTGGACAGGGGGCGCGGGCGCTCTGAAGCTTTCTTT. This sequence encodes CSVVDRGRGRSEAFF.

The CDR3 region is CASNLASTYNEQFF. DNA of the CDR3: TGCGCCAGCAATCTTGCGTCTACCTACAATGAGCAGTTCTTC. J is TRBJ2-1 and V is TRBV10-2; no clear D. CDR1 is WSHSY and CDR2 is SAAADI in the germline V gene. V dropped 7 bases and J dropped 2 bases, with 12 bases sitting between them. This CDR3 region has 14 residues.

The rearrangement joins TRBV27 to TRBJ1-5; D unresolved. Trimming cost V 1 base and J 0 bases, with 7 bases left between them. The CDR3 is 15 residues long. From germline, CDR1 is MNHEY and CDR2 SMNVEV (reference sequence). CDR3 coding DNA: TGTGCCAGCAGTTTATATGGAAATAGCAATCAGCCCCAGCATTTT. This sequence encodes CASSLYGNSNQPQHF.

This chain connects TRBV29-1 to TRBJ2-3; 7 nucleotides agree with TRBD1. Germline CDR1 is SQVTM and CDR2 is ANQGSEA. The CDR3 consists of 15 residues. The V and J ends lost 4 bases and 4 bases, in that order; junction bases with no gene match: 11. The CDR3 sequence is CSVGDDRGLADTQYF. Written as DNA, the CDR3 is TGCAGCGTTGGCGATGATAGGGGGCTCGCAGATACGCAGTATTTT.

The chain joins TRBV19 to TRBJ1-2; unclear D gene. This CDR3 is built from 12 residues. Germline V CDR1 and CDR2: LNHDA, SQIVND (reference sequence). Trimming left V 6 bases short and J 4 bases short, with 9 bases between. The CDR3 coding sequence is TGTGCCAGTAGCTCGGACCTCTATGGCTACACCTTC. Translated, it gives CASSSDLYGYTF.

The genes are TRBV18 and TRBJ2-7; 9 bases are shared with TRBD1. The V and J ends lost 3 bases and 5 bases, in that order; junction bases with no gene match: 5. Looked up from germline, CDR1 is KGHSH and CDR2 is LQKENI. CDR3 length equals 14 residues. The DNA of the CDR3 is TGTGCCAGCTCACCGGACAGGGGTCGCCACGAGCAGTACTTC. This sequence encodes CASSPDRGRHEQYF.

V gene TRBV6-6 combines with J gene TRBJ1-2; 8 nucleotides line up with TRBD1. This CDR3 is 14 amino acids long. V was clipped by 6 bases and J by 8 bases; unmatched bases: 11. Germline values: CDR1 MNHNY, CDR2 SVGAGI (reference sequence). The CDR3 DNA reads as TGTGCCAGCAGGCCACCCACAGGGGGGAAAGGCTACACCTTC. This sequence encodes CASRPPTGGKGYTF.

The V call is TRBV27, the J call TRBJ1-1; 7 nucleotides align to TRBD1. The CDR3 is 14 residues long. The V segment lost 10 bases and the J segment 3 bases; nucleotides outside the gene matches: 11. Germline V CDR1 and CDR2: MNHEY, SMNVEV (reference sequence). The CDR3 DNA follows: TGTGCCACTAAAGTGACAGGGTGGGACACTGAAGCTTTCTTT. Its translation is CATKVTGWDTEAFF.

The V and J genes are TRBV7-9 and TRBJ1-3, with 7 positions matching TRBD1. Germline trimming cut 4 bases from V and 4 bases from J; bases unmatched to any gene: 7. CDR1 is SEHNR and CDR2 is FQNEAQ in the germline V gene (reference sequence). There are 15 residues in the CDR3. For the CDR3, the DNA is TGTGCCAGCAGCTCCTGGACAGGAGCAGGAAACACCATATATTTT. This encodes CASSSWTGAGNTIYF.

This chain connects TRBV15 to TRBJ1-1; no reliable D call. V gave up 1 base and J gave up 1 base, with 7 bases separating them. The length of the CDR3 is 14 residues. Germline loops: CDR1 LNHNV, CDR2 YYDKDF (reference sequence). The DNA for the CDR3 is TGTGCCACCAGCAGAGGGGGTTCGAACACTGAAGCTTTCTTT. Translating it yields CATSRGGSNTEAFF.

This sequence joins TRBV10-3 and TRBJ2-7; TRBD2 aligns across 14 bases. Per the germline V gene, CDR1 is ENHRY and CDR2 is SYGVKD. The CDR3 covers 17 residues. J was trimmed by 3 bases and V by 6 bases; bases with no gene match: 10. In DNA, the CDR3 is TGTGCCATCAGCCTGACTAGCGGGGGGGCCGGGGGCTACGAGCAGTACTTC. Amino acid sequence: CAISLTSGGAGGYEQYF.

V gene TRBV7-2 combines with J gene TRBJ2-7, with 8 bases identical to TRBD1. CDR1 SGHTA and CDR2 FQGNSA come from the germline V gene. With V trimmed by 2 bases and J by 3 bases, 3 bases remained unmatched. The CDR3 length is 14 residues. DNA for the CDR3: TGTGCCAGCAGCTTACAGGGGGCCGTCTACGAGCAGTACTTC. Translating gives CASSLQGAVYEQYF.

This chain uses TRBV6-2 or TRBV6-3 with TRBJ1-5; D is undetermined. This CDR3 comprises 14 residues. Trimming cost V 6 bases and J 1 base, with 10 bases left between them. From germline, CDR1 is MNHEY and CDR2 SVGEGT. The CDR3 loop reads CASSLEISNQPQHF. CDR3 in DNA: TGTGCCAGCAGCCTCGAGATCAGCAATCAGCCCCAGCATTTT.

The CDR3 is CASSSGGRSGEQYF. CDR3 nucleotide sequence: TGTGCCAGCAGTTCAGGTGGCAGGTCCGGCGAGCAGTACTTC. V usage is TRBV27 and J usage is TRBJ2-7; no clear D gene. Trimming took 4 bases from V and 6 from J, leaving 16 bases between them. Germline V gene sequence: CDR1 MNHEY, CDR2 SMNVEV (reference sequence). This CDR3 comprises 14 residues.

V gene TRBV21-1 combines with J gene TRBJ2-2; the table's D call TRBD1 went unverified against the DNA. TRBV21-1 constitutes a pseudogene. This CDR3 has 17 amino acids. The CDR3 is CASSKYRSHPNTGELFF. Written as DNA, the CDR3 is TGTGCCAGCAGCAAGTACAGGAGCCACCCGAACACCGGGGAGCTGTTTTTT.

V and J are TRBV10-3 and TRBJ2-7; perhaps D is TRBD1 or TRBD2 (5 bases each). The CDR3 extends over 11 amino acids. Germline V gene sequence: CDR1 ENHRY, CDR2 SYGVKD. The CDR3 DNA follows: TGTTGGGGAGCAGGGTCTAACGAGCAGTACTTC. Its translation is CWGAGSNEQYF.

The chain uses TRBV7-9 and TRBJ2-7, with 11 nucleotides matching TRBD1. J was trimmed by 2 bases and V by 5 bases; bases with no gene match: 8. This CDR3 is 16 amino acids long. Germline V gene lookup returns CDR1 SEHNR and CDR2 FQNEAQ (reference sequence). The DNA for the CDR3 is TGTGCCAGCAGCCCAAGCCCGGGACAGGGGGCCTACGAGCAGTACTTC. Translated, it gives CASSPSPGQGAYEQYF.

The V gene is TRBV19, the J gene TRBJ2-7; maybe TRBD2 (5 bases). Germline V gene sequence: CDR1 LNHDA, CDR2 SQIVND (reference sequence). Between the trimmed V and J ends, which lost 5 bases and 2 bases, there was a span of 16 bases. The CDR3 is 15 residues long. This CDR3 is CASSGPRTGTYEQYF. The CDR3, as DNA: TGTGCCAGTAGTGGACCCCGGACGGGGACCTACGAGCAGTACTTC.

As for this clone: The junction departs from the called germline gene at one end, perhaps through a read error. This specimen includes other DNA sequences encoding the same CDR3. This chain connects TRBV2 to TRBJ1-1; tentatively, D is TRBD1 (6 bases). Per germline, CDR1 SNHLY and CDR2 FYNNEI. CDR3 size: 13 residues. This CDR3 reads CASSLGQHTEAFF. The CDR3 DNA follows: TGCGCCAGCAGCTTAGGACAGCATACTGAAGCTTTCTTT.

V usage is TRBV6-5 and J usage is TRBJ1-2; perhaps TRBD1 as D (6 bases). The germline gives CDR1 MNHEY, CDR2 SVGAGI. V was cut by 5 bases and J by 7 bases, with 14 bases left in between. CDR3 size: 13 residues. The CDR3 spells CASSKGGRAGYTF. The CDR3 coding sequence is TGTGCCAGCAGTAAGGGGGGACGGGCTGGCTACACCTTC.

The chain combines TRBV7-2 with TRBJ2-1, with 9 positions matching TRBD2. This CDR3 has 15 amino acids. The V gene end was trimmed by 4 bases and the J gene end by 6 bases; junction bases not matched to a gene: 7. Germline values: CDR1 SGHTA, CDR2 FQGNSA. The CDR3 here is CASSSPRGGSNEQFF. CDR3 nucleotides: TGTGCCAGCAGCTCCCCGCGGGGGGGCTCCAATGAGCAGTTCTTC.

This clone has just one count. This sequence joins TRBV5-5 and TRBJ1-6; D not certain. This CDR3 spans 16 amino acids. V shed 6 bases and J shed 8 bases, with 21 bases lying between them. In germline, CDR1 is SGHKS, CDR2 YYEKEE (reference sequence). The CDR3 protein is CASTNREGVLYSPLHF. The CDR3 region has the DNA TGTGCCAGCACCAACCGAGAAGGAGTTTTATATTCACCCCTCCACTTT.

This chain uses TRBV5-1 with TRBJ1-1; the D gene is possibly TRBD1 (6 bases). Trimming pared 0 bases from V and 6 bases from J, leaving 15 bases between. Germline CDR1 is SGHRS and CDR2 is YFSETQ. The CDR3 length is 15 residues. In DNA form, the CDR3 reads TGCGCCAGCAGCTTGGACCCGGGGGCAGGGGCTGAAGCTTTCTTT. Translating it yields CASSLDPGAGAEAFF. Based on the CDR3 plus reference TRBV5-1 and TRBJ1-1, the full variable domain is KAGVTQTPRYLIKTRGQQVTLSCSPISGHRSVSWYQQTPGQGLQFLFEYFSETQRNKGNFPGRFSGRQFSNSRSEMNVSTLELGDSALYLCASSLDPGAGAEAFFGQGTRLTVV.

CDR3 bases: TGTGCCAGCAGTGAAGAGAGTCGACAGCAGTTCTTC. It is translated as CASSEESRQQFF. The chain uses TRBV2 and TRBJ2-1; D remains ambiguous. This CDR3 has 12 residues. The germline V and J ends were trimmed by 1 base and 11 bases, with 9 bases remaining between them. The V gene's germline CDR1 is SNHLY and CDR2 FYNNEI.

The rearrangement links TRBV7-2 to TRBJ1-4; D perhaps matches TRBD1 (5 bases). Germline-derived CDR1 and CDR2 are SGHTA and FQGNSA. Between the trimmed V and J ends, which lost 3 bases and 2 bases, there was a span of 19 bases. The CDR3 has 18 amino acids. The CDR3 sequence is CASSFFGGPGLTNEKLFF. The CDR3 nucleotides are TGTGCCAGCAGCTTTTTCGGGGGTCCGGGGCTCACTAATGAAAAACTGTTTTTT.

V gene TRBV10-2 combines with J gene TRBJ2-3; 12 nucleotides line up with TRBD2. The V gene end was trimmed by 8 bases and the J gene end by 0 bases; junction bases not matched to a gene: 0. This CDR3 is built from 14 residues. Germline CDR1 reads WSHSY; CDR2 reads SAAADI. The CDR3: CASGTSGSTDTQYF. CDR3 bases: TGCGCCAGCGGGACTAGCGGGAGCACAGATACGCAGTATTTT.

The chain couples TRBV25-1 to TRBJ1-2; 8 bases are a match to TRBD1. Germline CDR1 and CDR2: MGHDK and SYGVNS. There are 14 residues in the CDR3. With V trimmed by 6 bases and J by 2 bases, 5 bases remained unmatched. CDR3 protein: CASRGTGGNYGYTF. As DNA, the CDR3 is TGTGCCAGCAGAGGGACAGGAGGAAACTATGGCTACACCTTC.